Below are 27 T cell receptor beta chains sequenced from a single sample in a study of response to subunit inactivated influenza vaccine. One entry per CDR3 protein results from TCRdb running MiXCR on the RT-PCR reads. The table lists approximately 520,000 distinct CDR3 sequences, approximately 16% of them singletons. This specimen consisted of CD4+ T cells sorted from PBMCs, obtained about 24 months after vaccination. Source of these receptors: a man between 45 and 75 years old who received an inactivated influenza vaccine.

The V gene is TRBV28, the J gene TRBJ2-5, with TRBD2 matching over 15 bases. J lost 5 bases, V lost 3 bases, and 4 bases had no gene match. The CDR3 has 16 residues. Germline CDR1 reads MDHEN; CDR2 reads SYDVKM. In nucleotides, the CDR3 is TGTGCCAGCAGTTTGGGACTAGCGGGAGGTGAGGAGACCCAGTACTTC. Its protein product is CASSLGLAGGEETQYF.

V and J are TRBV4-3 and TRBJ1-5; 9 nucleotides agree with TRBD1. The CDR3 runs to 15 residues. Germline CDR1 LGHNA, CDR2 YSLEER. V trimming: 4 bases; J trimming: 6 bases; junction bases outside the gene matches: 7. The DNA of the CDR3 is TGCGCCAGCAGCCCTCAGACAGGGGGTGGTCAGCCCCAGCATTTT. Translation: CASSPQTGGGQPQHF.

The rearrangement links TRBV29-1 to TRBJ2-3, with D tentatively TRBD2 (5 bases). The V end was cut by 4 bases, the J end by 0 bases, with 20 bases between. This CDR3 is 17 amino acids long. Germline V gives CDR1 SQVTM, CDR2 ANQGSEA. CDR3 in DNA: TGCAGCGTTGTGCTGATGGCGGCTCTAGCTAGCACAGATACGCAGTATTTT. It yields the protein CSVVLMAALASTDTQYF.

This chain uses TRBV29-1 with TRBJ2-5; D ambiguous. Germline-derived CDR1 and CDR2 are SQVTM and ANQGSEA. Trimming left V 1 base short and J 6 bases short, with 12 bases between. The CDR3 loop spans 13 amino acids. CDR3 DNA: TGCAGCGTTGAAGGGACCCTTGTGAAGACCCAGTACTTC. Encoded protein: CSVEGTLVKTQYF.

This sequence joins TRBV7-2 and TRBJ2-3, with 12 bases matching TRBD2. V trimming: 5 bases; J trimming: 2 bases; junction bases outside the gene matches: 5. The CDR3 spans 16 residues. Germline CDR1 reads SGHTA; CDR2 reads FQGNSA. The CDR3 protein is CASSPRTSGNTDTQYF. CDR3 bases: TGTGCCAGCAGCCCGCGGACTAGCGGGAACACAGATACGCAGTATTTT.

V is TRBV5-4 and J is TRBJ2-1; 10 positions agree with TRBD2. This CDR3 comprises 16 residues. V lost 4 bases and J lost 0; bases outside the gene matches: 4. Germline V gene data show CDR1 as SGHNT and CDR2 as YYREEE (reference sequence). CDR3 nucleotides: TGTGCCAGCAGCCCGACTAGCGGGTTCTCCTACAATGAGCAGTTCTTC. It translates to CASSPTSGFSYNEQFF.

The rearrangement links TRBV9 to TRBJ1-6, with D unclear. This CDR3 is built from 15 residues. Germline V gene lookup returns CDR1 SGDLS and CDR2 YYNGEE. Trimming left V 0 bases short and J 8 bases short, with 12 bases between. The CDR3 here is CASSVGPSADSPLHF. Here the CDR3 DNA reads TGTGCCAGCAGCGTAGGCCCAAGTGCGGATTCACCCCTCCACTTT. The complete variable domain, with remaining parts taken from reference TRBV9 and TRBJ1-6, reads DSGVTQTPKHLITATGQRVTLRCSPRSGDLSVYWYQQSLDQGLQFLIQYYNGEERAKGNILERFSAQQFPDLHSELNLSSLELGDSALYFCASSVGPSADSPLHFGNGTRLTVT.

This clonotype is a singleton in its sample. This sequence joins TRBV7-2 and TRBJ1-5; D perhaps matches TRBD1 (5 bases). Germline V lookup: CDR1 SGHTA, CDR2 FQGNSA. Deletions cut 0 bases from V and 11 bases from J, with 8 bases between. The CDR3 has 12 amino acids. CDR3 protein: CASSLALGAQHF. For the CDR3, the DNA is TGTGCCAGCAGCTTAGCCCTGGGGGCCCAGCATTTT.

In its sample, this clonotype was seen many times. The CDR3 is CSAGTGDTDTQYF. For the CDR3, the DNA is TGCAGTGCGGGGACAGGGGACACAGATACGCAGTATTTT. This chain connects TRBV20-1 to TRBJ2-3, with 10 bases identical to TRBD1. V was pared by 6 bases and J by 2 bases, with 2 bases of the junction left unmatched. CDR1 is DFQATT, CDR2 SNEGSKA, per germline (reference sequence). The CDR3 length is 13 residues.

The J gene is TRBJ2-2, the V gene TRBV18; maybe TRBD1 (6 bases). V was cut by 4 bases and J by 5 bases, with 14 bases left in between. The germline CDR1 and CDR2 sequences are KGHSH and LQKENI. This CDR3 spans 15 amino acids. This CDR3 is CASSRNRDRTGELFF. CDR3 DNA: TGTGCCAGCTCACGAAACAGGGATCGAACCGGGGAGCTGTTTTTT.

This chain uses TRBV6-5 with TRBJ2-5, with a weak D call TRBD1 (5 bases). The CDR3 contains 14 residues. Germline values: CDR1 MNHEY, CDR2 SVGAGI. Trimming stripped 2 bases from V and 5 bases from J, with 12 bases between. The CDR3 loop reads CASSYEAGWETQYF. The CDR3 nucleotides are TGTGCCAGCAGTTACGAGGCAGGGTGGGAGACCCAGTACTTC.

The rearrangement uses TRBV20-1 and TRBJ1-4; a possible D gene is TRBD1 (5 bases). The CDR3 sequence is 14 residues long. Per the germline V gene, CDR1 is DFQATT and CDR2 is SNEGSKA (reference sequence). Trimming removed 6 bases from V and 4 bases from J, with 15 bases in between. CDR3 coding DNA: TGCAGTGCCCTATCCGGGACTCATAATGAAAAACTGTTTTTT. Encoded protein: CSALSGTHNEKLFF.

This chain uses TRBV3-1 with TRBJ1-4; D unclear. CDR3 length: 11 amino acids. The V gene lost 0 bases and the J gene lost 7 bases, with 0 bases spanning the gap. Looked up from germline, CDR1 is LGHDT and CDR2 is YNNKEL (reference sequence). The CDR3 sequence: CASSQDEKLFF. As DNA, the CDR3 is TGTGCCAGCAGCCAAGATGAAAAACTGTTTTTT.

This chain links TRBV27 with TRBJ1-5; D ambiguous. Germline V CDR1 and CDR2: MNHEY, SMNVEV (reference sequence). The CDR3 consists of 12 residues. Trimming took 5 bases from V and 10 from J, leaving 12 bases between them. The CDR3 coding sequence is TGTGCCAGCAGTAATCCGGGAGGACCCCAGCATTTT. Translating gives CASSNPGGPQHF.

This clonotype was counted ten times or more. V is TRBV5-5 and J is TRBJ1-4; no clear D. CDR3 size: 15 residues. The germline CDR1 and CDR2 sequences are SGHKS and YYEKEE (reference sequence). Trimming stripped 4 bases from V and 0 bases from J, with 10 bases between. The DNA of the CDR3 is TGTGCCAGCAGCGCGGACGTCTCAACTAATGAAAAACTGTTTTTT. Translation gives CASSADVSTNEKLFF.

This clonotype showed up many times. V gene TRBV5-1 combines with J gene TRBJ2-3, with a possible D match to TRBD2 (6 bases). Per germline, CDR1 SGHRS and CDR2 YFSETQ. The CDR3 covers 15 residues. Deletions cut 1 base from V and 1 base from J, with 10 bases between. CDR3 protein: CASSLFGGGTDTQYF. The CDR3, as DNA: TGCGCCAGCAGCTTGTTCGGGGGTGGCACAGATACGCAGTATTTT.

The J gene is TRBJ2-7, the V gene TRBV2, with D unclear. V dropped 7 bases and J dropped 0 bases, with 7 bases sitting between them. This CDR3 has 12 residues. Germline V gene lookup returns CDR1 SNHLY and CDR2 FYNNEI. CDR3 sequence: CASTPFSYEQYF. CDR3 sequence (DNA): TGTGCCAGCACCCCCTTCTCCTACGAGCAGTACTTC.

This clonotype was seen a handful of times. The CDR3, as DNA: TGCAGTGCTCTCCCGACTTCCGGCAGGGCAGGGACTGAAGCTTTCTTT. Its protein is CSALPTSGRAGTEAFF. The V call is TRBV20-1, the J call TRBJ1-1; D perhaps matches TRBD1 (5 bases). V lost 5 bases and J lost 5, with 24 bases in between. Looked up from germline, CDR1 is DFQATT and CDR2 is SNEGSKA (reference sequence). The CDR3 spans 16 residues.

The CDR3 DNA reads as TGTGCCAGCAGCCAAGGTCTAACAGGGGGCTACACTGAAGCTTTCTTT. It specifies CASSQGLTGGYTEAFF. This chain links TRBV4-2 with TRBJ1-1; 9 bases fit TRBD1. Germline V gene lookup returns CDR1 LGHNA and CDR2 YNFKEQ. The CDR3 is 16 amino acids. Trimming removed 1 base from V and 3 bases from J; junction bases left unmatched: 6.

The V and J genes are TRBV3-1 and TRBJ1-2, with 9 bases that match TRBD1. CDR1 and CDR2 (germline): LGHDT, YNNKEL (reference sequence). Losses at the gene ends were 0 bases for V and 6 bases for J; bases not matched to a gene: 5. The CDR3 totals 15 residues. The CDR3 coding sequence is TGTGCCAGCAGCCAAGATACAGGGGGCTGGAATGGCTACACCTTC. This sequence encodes CASSQDTGGWNGYTF. Full variable domain (remainder filled in from reference TRBV3-1 and TRBJ1-2): DTAVSQTPKYLVTQMGNDKSIKCEQNLGHDTMYWYKQDSKKFLKIMFSYNNKELIINETVPNRFSPKSPDKAHLNLHINSLELGDSAVYFCASSQDTGGWNGYTFGSGTRLTVV.

The chain recombines TRBV5-1 with TRBJ2-1; D possibly corresponds to TRBD2 (6 bases). V lost 7 bases and J 0 bases, leaving 14 bases between the germline ends. The V gene's germline CDR1 is SGHRS and CDR2 YFSETQ. The CDR3 is 15 residues long. The CDR3 nucleotides are TGCGCCAGCGGGAATAGCGGCAGCTCCTACAATGAGCAGTTCTTC. Translated, it gives CASGNSGSSYNEQFF.

The sample holds a few counts of this clonotype. The rearrangement joins TRBV7-9 to TRBJ2-3; 7 bases align to TRBD2. Germline V gene sequence: CDR1 SEHNR, CDR2 FQNEAQ (reference sequence). V was pared by 2 bases and J by 2 bases, with 4 bases of the junction left unmatched. The CDR3 runs to 15 residues. CDR3 region: CASSLLGDYTDTQYF. The CDR3 bases are TGTGCCAGCAGCTTATTGGGGGACTACACAGATACGCAGTATTTT. The whole variable domain, remainder taken from reference TRBV7-9 and TRBJ2-3, is DTGVSQNPRHKITKRGQNVTFRCDPISEHNRLYWYRQTLGQGPEFLTYFQNEAQLEKSRLLSDRFSAERPKGSFSTLEIQRTEQGDSAMYLCASSLLGDYTDTQYFGPGTRLTVL.

This chain joins TRBV4-2 and TRBJ2-3; D remains unclear. The CDR3 is 16 amino acids. V was cut by 0 bases and J by 0 bases, with 10 bases left in between. In germline, CDR1 is LGHNA, CDR2 YNFKEQ. CDR3 DNA: TGTGCCAGCAGCCAAGATACCTTTTCTAGCACAGATACGCAGTATTTT. It encodes CASSQDTFSSTDTQYF.

The chain links TRBV28 to TRBJ2-1; TRBD2 matches at 8 bases. CDR3 length: 15 residues. Germline values: CDR1 MDHEN, CDR2 SYDVKM. Unmatched junction bases numbered 15, after V lost 8 bases and J lost 9 bases. DNA of the CDR3: TGTGCCAGCGTACCCGGGAGGGGGAGGAAGGTTGAGCAGTTCTTC. As protein: CASVPGRGRKVEQFF. Full variable domain (missing parts from reference TRBV28 and TRBJ2-1): DVKVTQSSRYLVKRTGEKVFLECVQDMDHENMFWYRQDPGLGLRLIYFSYDVKMKEKGDIPEGYSVSREKKERFSLILESASTNQTSMYLCASVPGRGRKVEQFFGPGTRLTVL.

There are many counts of this clonotype. The CDR3 DNA sequence: TGTGCCAGCACCGACCAGACAGGGGTGGGGAATCAGCCCCAGCATTTT. Its protein product is CASTDQTGVGNQPQHF. This chain uses TRBV6-1 with TRBJ1-5, with 8 bases identical to TRBD1. Germline V gives CDR1 MNHNS, CDR2 SASEGT. The CDR3 spans 16 residues. Trimming removed 7 bases from V and 4 bases from J; junction bases left unmatched: 12.

At least ten counts were recorded for this clonotype. The chain recombines TRBV29-1 with TRBJ1-1, with D possibly matching TRBD1 (6 bases). This CDR3 has 17 amino acids. V lost 2 bases to trimming and J lost 3 bases, with 22 bases between them. Germline V CDR1 and CDR2: SQVTM, ANQGSEA. CDR3 nucleotides: TGCAGCGTTGAATTCGGCCCTCCTACAGGGCACGACACTGAAGCTTTCTTT. This codes for CSVEFGPPTGHDTEAFF.

This clonotype was detected a few times. J is TRBJ1-6 and V is TRBV4-1; D is ambiguous. V lost 0 bases to trimming and J lost 8 bases, with 14 bases between them. Germline V gives CDR1 MGHRA, CDR2 YSYEKL. CDR3 size: 16 residues. The CDR3 nucleotides are TGCGCCAGCAGCCAAGAAGCAGCCCCCGGGGATTCACCCCTCCACTTT. Translating it yields CASSQEAAPGDSPLHF.